This T cell receptor (beta chain) was identified in a study of blood T cells in healthy people across ages. Germline V CDR1 and CDR2: SGHRS, YFSETQ. The junction had 6 bases not matched to a gene; V was cut back by 4 bases and J by 5 bases. The CDR3 spans 14 residues. The second PCR ran about 6 to 11 cycles with a sample-barcoded 5' primer and J-beta primers. A single record per CDR3 protein comes from TCRdb applying MiXCR to the 5' RACE reads. The sample holds about 970,000 distinct CDR3 sequences, about 53% seen once. J is TRBJ2-5 and V is TRBV5-1; 9 nucleotides line up with TRBD2. Specimen: blood. This sequence originates from a woman aged 55 to 70 in good health. The CDR3 is CASSPPSGIETQYF. The CDR3 nucleotides read TGCGCCAGCAGCCCTCCTAGCGGGATTGAGACCCAGTACTTC.